The 6 T cell receptor beta chains in this list originate from one sample, sequenced in a study of blood T cell repertoires in COVID-19. Produced via immunoSEQ multiplex PCR; TCRdb's table is partial and in-frame only. The sample consists of about 210,000 clones, 81% of them appearing once. The sequenced sample was PBMCs or T cells enriched from blood (not recorded which). These receptors all stem from a woman in her forties or fifties with acute COVID-19.

V and J are TRBV5-1 and TRBJ1-1; D remains unclear. The germline V and J ends were trimmed by 1 base and 8 bases, with 15 bases remaining between them. The CDR3 runs 14 residues. From germline, CDR1 is SGHRS and CDR2 YFSETQ. The CDR3 nucleotides read TGCGCCAGCAGCTTGTTTGGCAACGGAGAAGAAGCTTTCTTT. Its translation: CASSLFGNGEEAFF.

This clone showed up just once. The gene calls are TRBV7-2 and TRBJ2-1; 8 nucleotides align to TRBD2. Germline assignment: CDR1 SGHTA and CDR2 FQGNSA. The CDR3 loop spans 17 amino acids. Germline trimming cut 5 bases from V and 0 bases from J; bases unmatched to any gene: 9. Here the CDR3 reads CASSPGLGLSSYNEQFF. DNA of the CDR3: TGTGCCAGCAGCCCGGGACTAGGCCTGAGCTCCTACAATGAGCAGTTCTTC.

V and J are TRBV3-1 (or the pseudogene TRBV3-2) and TRBJ2-4; D might be TRBD1 (6 bases). Trimming removed 6 bases from V and 0 bases from J, with 15 bases in between. Germline V gives CDR1 LGHDT, CDR2 YNNKEL (reference sequence). CDR3 length: 16 amino acids. CDR3: CASSLQGPLAKNIQYF. CDR3 DNA sequence: TGTGCCAGCAGTCTACAGGGCCCATTAGCCAAAAACATTCAGTACTTC.

This clone was picked up a small number of times. The V and J genes are TRBV2 and TRBJ1-6; tentative D call: TRBD1 (6 bases). The V gene's germline CDR1 is SNHLY and CDR2 FYNNEI. CDR3 length equals 14 residues. V was shortened by 6 bases and J by 8 bases, with 14 bases between the two germline ends. The CDR3 DNA reads as TGTGCCAGCAGCCGGACAGTCCTCGATTCACCCCTCCACTTT. Its protein product is CASSRTVLDSPLHF.

The J gene is TRBJ2-7, the V gene TRBV15, with 10 bases lining up with TRBD1. Germline V gene lookup returns CDR1 LNHNV and CDR2 YYDKDF (reference sequence). The CDR3 sequence is 15 residues long. V lost 3 bases to trimming and J lost 5 bases; unmatched junction nucleotides: 7. The CDR3 loop reads CATSRKRQGAHEQYF. The CDR3 DNA sequence: TGTGCCACCAGCAGGAAACGACAGGGGGCACACGAGCAGTACTTC.

V gene TRBV5-4 combines with J gene TRBJ2-7, with 7 positions matching TRBD2. CDR1 is SGHNT and CDR2 is YYREEE in the germline V gene (reference sequence). V dropped 1 base and J dropped 7; count of bases not matched to a gene: 11. The CDR3 runs 15 residues. The CDR3: CASSLRELARGEQYF. The CDR3 DNA follows: TGTGCCAGCAGCTTGAGGGAACTAGCGCGTGGGGAGCAGTACTTC.